This is a list of T cell receptor beta chains from one sample in a study of PD-L1 blockade in urothelial cancer. TCRdb's copy holds only in-frame clones and misses some; the assay was immunoSEQ multiplex PCR. Altogether over 100,000 clones are present, 85% to 95% being singletons, with the ten largest covering 3% to 4.5%. The material sequenced was PBMCs, taken around atezolizumab (anti-PD-L1) treatment. All receptors derive from a man aged 60 to 69 with urothelial cancer. The CDR3 runs from the conserved cysteine through the conserved F or W. The order of the fields is V gene, D gene, clone size, J gene, CDR3 protein, CDR3 DNA. D genes are given only for firm matches. Some rows mark clone size as missing; the rest say once, few, many or name a class of expanded clone.

>TRBV10-2|-|-|TRBJ1-4
CASSELSGSVGEKLFF
TGCGCCAGCAGTGAGTTGTCCGGGAGCGTCGGCGAAAAACTGTTTTTT
>TRBV29-1|-|-|TRBJ2-5
CSVVSGPQETQYF
TGCAGCGTTGTTTCTGGGCCCCAAGAGACCCAGTACTTC
>TRBV27|-|-|TRBJ1-1
CASSSIQGTEAFF
TGTGCCAGCAGTAGTATTCAGGGTACTGAAGCTTTCTTT
>TRBV29-1|TRBD1|-|TRBJ2-5
CSVEGRDRGQETQYF
TGCAGCGTTGAGGGTCGGGACAGGGGGCAAGAGACCCAGTACTTC
>TRBV30|-|-|TRBJ2-7
CAWRRTGSSYEQYF
TGTGCCTGGAGACGGACGGGGAGCTCCTACGAGCAGTACTTC
>TRBV6-1|TRBD2|-|TRBJ2-7
CASSGRVAGLYEQYF
TGTGCCAGCAGTGGGAGGGTAGCGGGGTTATACGAGCAGTACTTC
>TRBV29-1|-|-|TRBJ1-1
CSVRGGGDTEAFF
TGCAGCGTTCGGGGAGGAGGGGACACTGAAGCTTTCTTT
>TRBV4-3|TRBD2|-|TRBJ2-7
CASSRGLAGGNYEQYF
TGCGCCAGCAGCCGAGGACTAGCGGGAGGGAACTACGAGCAGTACTTC
>TRBV27|-|once|TRBJ1-2
CASSPQIGGTYGYTF
TGTGCCAGCAGTCCCCAGATCGGGGGGACCTATGGCTACACCTTC
>TRBV5-4|TRBD2|-|TRBJ2-3
CASSQREGRTDTQYF
TGTGCCAGCAGCCAGCGGGAGGGCCGCACAGATACGCAGTATTTT
>TRBV9|-|-|TRBJ1-3
CASSLQGTGNTIYF
TGTGCCAGCAGCTTACAGGGTACTGGAAACACCATATATTTT
>TRBV4-1|-|-|TRBJ1-1
CASSQVGGAIEAFF
TGCGCCAGCAGCCAAGTGGGCGGGGCGATTGAAGCTTTCTTT
>TRBV13|-|-|TRBJ1-2
CASTQMAGHGYTF
TGTGCCAGCACCCAAATGGCAGGCCATGGCTACACCTTC
>TRBV29-1|-|-|TRBJ2-6
CSVTQGSGANVLTF
TGCAGCGTGACACAGGGATCTGGGGCCAACGTCCTGACTTTC
>TRBV7-9|-|-|TRBJ2-1
CASSTVWEAWTYNEQFF
TGTGCCAGCAGCACGGTGTGGGAGGCGTGGACCTACAATGAGCAGTTCTTC
>TRBV15|-|-|TRBJ1-5
CATSPAVNQPQHF
TGTGCCACCAGCCCTGCAGTCAATCAGCCCCAGCATTTT
>TRBV2|-|-|TRBJ2-1
CASPFNRGSDEQFF
TGTGCCAGCCCTTTTAACCGGGGTTCCGATGAGCAGTTCTTC
>TRBV4-3|TRBD2|few|TRBJ2-3
CASSQDPGVAGGRGDTQYF
TGCGCCAGCAGCCAAGATCCGGGTGTAGCGGGGGGTCGAGGAGATACGCAGTATTTT
>TRBV5-4|-|-|TRBJ1-2
CASSLDRGRYGYTF
TGTGCCAGCAGCTTAGACCGAGGGAGATATGGCTACACCTTC